The clone carrying this T cell receptor beta chain was recorded a few times. One entry per CDR3 protein, called by TCRdb with MiXCR from the 5' RACE reads. The sample lists around 600,000 distinct CDR3 sequences; approximately 13% were seen once. This sample is part of a study of T cells after yellow fever vaccination. The source was PBMCs, collected on the day of the yellow fever booster vaccination. This clonotype was sampled from a man under 40 who received the YFV17D yellow fever vaccine.

CDR3 region: CASSLANPGIETQYF. CDR3 DNA: TGCGCCAGCAGCTTGGCGAATCCAGGGATAGAGACCCAGTACTTC. The chain combines TRBV5-1 with TRBJ2-5, with D perhaps TRBD1 (5 bases). V lost 0 bases, J lost 4 bases, and 13 bases lay in between. This CDR3 region has 15 residues. Germline V CDR1 and CDR2: SGHRS, YFSETQ.